This TCR beta chain originates from a study of T cell changes during pregnancy in multiple sclerosis. Produced via immunoSEQ multiplex PCR; TCRdb's table is partial and in-frame only. Counted here are around 100,000 clones, about 94% occurring once; the ten biggest clones make up 0.7% to 0.9%. This sample comprised peripheral blood, obtained before pregnancy. The source of this sequence is a female donor with multiple sclerosis, enrolled in a pregnancy study.

Here the CDR3 DNA reads TGTGCCAGCAGCGAGTGGACAGGGGGCACGGACTATGGCTACACCTTC. Translated: CASSEWTGGTDYGYTF. The chain links TRBV7-9 to TRBJ1-2, with 11 bases lining up with TRBD1. V lost 5 bases and J lost 3; bases outside the gene matches: 8. CDR3 length: 16 amino acids. Per the germline V gene, CDR1 is SEHNR and CDR2 is FQNEAQ (reference sequence).